This T cell receptor (beta chain) was sequenced during a study of T-cell reconstitution after alpha-beta-depleted transplantation in children. Study conclusions and caveats: In patients about two months after transplant, alpha-beta T cells reportedly arose from several hundred expanded graft clones. Some patients' high day-60 TCRbeta diversity was traced to surviving recipient T cells and thymic progenitors.

Unique molecular identifiers were incorporated during preparation of the TCRbeta library. TCRdb re-analysed the PCR reads in MiXCR, keeping a single row per CDR3 protein. The top ten clones hold 2% to 2.5% of a sample with roughly 500,000 distinct CDR3 sequences, about 10% of them seen once. This clonotype was observed once. What it binds is not known. The CDR3 runs 19 residues. Germline values: CDR1 MNHEY, CDR2 SMNVEV (reference sequence). V gene TRBV27 combines with J gene TRBJ1-5, with a tentative D call TRBD1 (5 bases). The TCR comes from a child aged 2-9 years with inherited bone marrow failure, due to receive a stem cell transplant. Sample: PBMCs, taken before TCRalphabeta/CD19-depleted stem cell transplant. This CDR3 is CTRSLASGRAYLSNQPQHF. The CDR3 DNA follows: TGTACCCGCAGTTTAGCGTCTGGCAGGGCCTACCTTAGCAATCAGCCCCAGCATTTT.